This is a list of T cell receptor beta chains from one sample in a study of T cells in Graves' hyperthyroidism and ophthalmopathy. One entry per CDR3 protein results from TCRdb running MiXCR on the multiplex PCR reads. The sample carries 250,000 to 300,000 distinct CDR3 sequences, roughly 19% recorded once. Sequencing used blood. The receptor set was obtained from a man in his fifties or sixties with Graves' ophthalmopathy. The CDR3 runs from the conserved cysteine through the conserved F or W.

v_call	cdr3_aa
TRBV5-1	CASTIAGGEQYF
TRBV11-3	CASSTGWGSNQPQHF
TRBV28	CASREGAAGELFF
TRBV9	CASSVALNYEQYF
TRBV11-2	CASSPRSDRTDTQYF
TRBV30	CACLLGAAAYF
TRBV19	CASSFSSLPSNIQYF
TRBV30	CAWSLGQGASYEQYF
TRBV10-3	CPISESSYEQYF
TRBV5-1	CASSFLQGPQETQYF
TRBV27	CASSSLQETQYF
TRBV12-3/TRBV12-4	CASSPGAEPGYGYTF
TRBV5-6	CASSHGTEETQYF
TRBV2	CASSRWSTNTEAFF
TRBV27	CASSLGGRNYEQYF
TRBV30	CAWRTTGAGELFF
TRBV6-5	CASSYGQGTDTQYF
TRBV2	CARLRGRGGGYTF
TRBV7-9	CASSSTYSEETQYF
TRBV6-1	CASSRQPLNTEAFF
TRBV6-1	CASSFGTSGSYEQYF
TRBV2	CATQRERLETQYF
TRBV2	CASSEAGWGLNTGELFF
TRBV27	CASSSGLGYEQYF
TRBV11-2	CASSFSLNEQYF
TRBV19	CASSNSGSNYGYTF
TRBV28	CASSLIPSGTEQFF
TRBV6-2/TRBV6-3	CASAEGYQPQHF
TRBV5-6	CASSPGTGEELFF
TRBV28	CASSSAAGGMNTEAFF
TRBV12-3/TRBV12-4	CASSLGRGRVGVNTEAFF
TRBV5-1	CASSAVAGENEQFF
TRBV14	CASSQPSGGITDTQYF
TRBV10-3	CAIRARGGNSYNEQFF
TRBV6-1	CASSEVGGPGELFF
TRBV2	CATGGQGAWEKLFF
TRBV6-1	CASRTSSNTGELFF
TRBV6-1	CASSESASGREEFF
TRBV5-1	CASRPTGGARDGYTF